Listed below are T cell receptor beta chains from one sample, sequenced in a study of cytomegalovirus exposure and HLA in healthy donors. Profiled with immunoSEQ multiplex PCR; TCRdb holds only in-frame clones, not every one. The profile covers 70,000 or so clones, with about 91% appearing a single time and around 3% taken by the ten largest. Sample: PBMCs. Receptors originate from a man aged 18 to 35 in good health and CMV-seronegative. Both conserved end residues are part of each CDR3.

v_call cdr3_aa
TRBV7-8 CASSLAPENYGYTF
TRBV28 CASRPENRERNEQFF
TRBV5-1 CASSFGRALSYEQYF
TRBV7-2 CASSIGVRYNEQFF
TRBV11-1 CASGDGYEQYF
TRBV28 CASRSWDTQYF
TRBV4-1 CASSQDEGLAGVGNNEQFF
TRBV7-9 CASSRVTARNTGELFF
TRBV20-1 CSAPTINEQFF
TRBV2 CASSETGERNTEAFF
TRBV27 CASSFWPGVNYGYTF
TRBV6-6 CASSYPQGGHYEQYF
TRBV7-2 CASSFRRGSNTEAFF
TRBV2 CASSVRIAGGGQETQYF
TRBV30 CAWDRGWDGYTF
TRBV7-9 CASSSRGYTF
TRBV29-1 CSVPKRTLTGELFF
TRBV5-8 CASSWATGGQHF
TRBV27 CASSSSGAGAYEQYF
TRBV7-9 CASSNAARHQETQYF
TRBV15 CATSHGQAYGYTF
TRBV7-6 CASSHNRVSYEQYF
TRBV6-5 CASSYQGQSYEQYF
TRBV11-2 CASSWGGTGRTRENIQYF
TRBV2 CASSPRTDLGEQYF
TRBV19 CASSMPSGVKDTQYF
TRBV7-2 CASSLSSGANYGYTF
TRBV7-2 CASSAWSGTGFQPQHF
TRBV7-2 CASSFHSYEQYF
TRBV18 CASSPHEQAEAFF
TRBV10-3 CAISSSNEQYF
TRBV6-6 CASSFGQGRSYEQYF
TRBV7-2 CASSRRSSGSSYNEQFF
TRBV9 CASSTTGTGEGAYGYTF
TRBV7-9 CASSLTGGMLETQYF
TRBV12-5 CASGPAREGGTEAFF
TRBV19 CASSALRGTNEKLFF
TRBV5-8 CASGYGVLMAFF
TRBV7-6 CASSPSYEQYF
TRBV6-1 CASQRAGGSDTQYF
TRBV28 CASSFDSRYEKLFF
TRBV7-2 CASSLERTGNGYTF
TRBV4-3 CASSQAGGFNNYGYTF
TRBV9 CASSPGTASTDTQYF
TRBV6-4 CASSDSWLAPGELFF
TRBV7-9 CASSLVLAGGDEQFF
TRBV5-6 CASSSVRGFYEQYF
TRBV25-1 CASSESVNEQFF
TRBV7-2 CASSFRWDRADQPQHF
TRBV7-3 CASSLWDSDTGELFF
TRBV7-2 CASSYAIETQYF
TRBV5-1 CASSLAPGPAGETQYF
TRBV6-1 CASSGRTSGSSGNEQFF
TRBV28 CASSLDRGTYGYTF